The entry that follows covers one TCR beta chain sequence. What it binds is unknown. The data belong to a study of blood T cells in healthy people across ages. The authors ran a second PCR of 7 to 11 cycles using a sample-barcoded 5' primer and a J-beta primer mix. TCRdb processed the 5' RACE reads anew with MiXCR; each CDR3 protein has one entry. The sample shows around 1,000,000 distinct CDR3 sequences, 20% to 25% of them seen only once. Study conclusions and caveats: Donor CMV status was unknown, possibly confounding expanded clonotype changes.

Trimming cost V 3 bases and J 2 bases, with 10 bases left between them. The CDR3 runs 13 residues. The germline V gene encodes CDR1 SQVTM and CDR2 ANQGSEA. These same records also appear under a second study, on T cells of mothers and their children. Per that paper: Researchers report slightly higher, though non-significant, overlap in related mother-child pairs than in unrelated pairs.

V gene TRBV29-1 combines with J gene TRBJ1-1; no reliable D call. The receptor was derived from a girl aged 2-10 years in good health. Sequenced sample: blood. In DNA, the CDR3 is TGCAGCGTTGACGCCCAGCGAAACACTGAAGCTTTCTTT. Protein product: CSVDAQRNTEAFF.